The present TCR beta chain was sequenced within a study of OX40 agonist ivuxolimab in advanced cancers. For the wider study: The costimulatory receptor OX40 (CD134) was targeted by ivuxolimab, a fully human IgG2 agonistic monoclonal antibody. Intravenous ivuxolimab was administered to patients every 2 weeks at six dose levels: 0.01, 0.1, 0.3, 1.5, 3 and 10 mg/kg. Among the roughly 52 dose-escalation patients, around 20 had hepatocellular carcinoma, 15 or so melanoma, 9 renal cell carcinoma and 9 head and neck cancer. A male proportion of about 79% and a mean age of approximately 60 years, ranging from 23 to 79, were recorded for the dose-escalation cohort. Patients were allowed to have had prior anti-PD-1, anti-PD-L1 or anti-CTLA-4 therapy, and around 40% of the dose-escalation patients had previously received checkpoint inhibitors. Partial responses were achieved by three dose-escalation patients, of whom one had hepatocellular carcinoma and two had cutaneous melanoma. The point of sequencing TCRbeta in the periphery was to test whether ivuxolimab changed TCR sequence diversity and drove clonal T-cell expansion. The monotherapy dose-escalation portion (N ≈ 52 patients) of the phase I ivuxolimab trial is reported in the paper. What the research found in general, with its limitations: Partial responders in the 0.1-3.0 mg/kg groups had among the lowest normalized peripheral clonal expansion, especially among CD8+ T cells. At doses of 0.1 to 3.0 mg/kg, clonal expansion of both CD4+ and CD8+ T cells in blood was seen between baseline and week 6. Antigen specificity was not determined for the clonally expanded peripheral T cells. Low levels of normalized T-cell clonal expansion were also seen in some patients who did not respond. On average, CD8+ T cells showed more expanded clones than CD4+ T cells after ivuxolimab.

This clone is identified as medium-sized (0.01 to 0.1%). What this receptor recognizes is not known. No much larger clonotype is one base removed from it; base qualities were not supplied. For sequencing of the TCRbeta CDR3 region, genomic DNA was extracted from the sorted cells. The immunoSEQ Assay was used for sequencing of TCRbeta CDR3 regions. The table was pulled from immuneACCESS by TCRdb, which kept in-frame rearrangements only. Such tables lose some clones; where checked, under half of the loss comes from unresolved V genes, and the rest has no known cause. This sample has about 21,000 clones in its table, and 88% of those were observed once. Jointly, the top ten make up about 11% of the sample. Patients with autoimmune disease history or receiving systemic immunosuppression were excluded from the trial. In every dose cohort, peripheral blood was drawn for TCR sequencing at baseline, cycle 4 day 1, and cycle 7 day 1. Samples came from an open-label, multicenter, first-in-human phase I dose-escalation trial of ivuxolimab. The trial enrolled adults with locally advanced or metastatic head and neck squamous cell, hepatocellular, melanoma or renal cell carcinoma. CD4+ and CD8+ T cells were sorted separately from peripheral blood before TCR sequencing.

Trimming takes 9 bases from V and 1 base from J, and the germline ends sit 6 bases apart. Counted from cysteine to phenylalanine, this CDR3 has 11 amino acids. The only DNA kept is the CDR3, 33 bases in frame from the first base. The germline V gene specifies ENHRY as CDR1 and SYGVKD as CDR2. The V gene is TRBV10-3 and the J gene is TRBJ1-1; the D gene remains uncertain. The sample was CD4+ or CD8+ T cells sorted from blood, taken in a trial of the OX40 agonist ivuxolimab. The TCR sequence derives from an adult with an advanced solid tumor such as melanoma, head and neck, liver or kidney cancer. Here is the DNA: TGTGCCATGCGACAGAACACTGAAGCTTTCTTT. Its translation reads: CAMRQNTEAFF.